These T cell receptor beta chains were read from a single sample in a study of tumor-infiltrating lymphocytes in localized non-small cell lung cancer. Some clones are missing from TCRdb's copy, which holds only in-frame ones; the method was immunoSEQ multiplex PCR. The repertoire consists of about 8,900 clones, with about 63% occurring once and the leading ten covering approximately 9.8%. Sequencing was done on a sample of uninvolved lung tissue not adjacent to the tumor. The receptors stem from a human donor with non-small cell lung cancer. CDR3s leave out the opening cysteine and the closing phenylalanine or tryptophan.

j_gene,v_gene,CDR3aa
TRBJ2-7,TRBV6-1,ASSEAPSGSLYEQY
TRBJ2-7,TRBV7-6,ASSLGGLRAPYEQY
TRBJ2-1,TRBV30,AWIPPIRGGYNEQF
TRBJ2-5,TRBV21-1,ARGPGTGKETQY
TRBJ1-5,TRBV5-4,ASSRGDDQPQH
TRBJ2-7,TRBV6-5,ASSREPASYEQY
TRBJ2-1,TRBV19,ASSQLDGADEQF
TRBJ2-2,TRBV6-5,ASSLRGGELF
TRBJ2-5,TRBV11-3,ASSSGTSGRMMETQY
TRBJ2-2,TRBV2,ASSEGNTGELF
TRBJ2-3,TRBV7-7,AMWGLESSHTQY
TRBJ1-3,TRBV9,ASSVAPQGVGNTIY
TRBJ2-7,TRBV20-1,SASRGEQY
TRBJ2-7,TRBV20-1,SASGSYEQY
TRBJ1-4,TRBV27,ASSLRPDPREEKLF
TRBJ2-5,TRBV10-3,AISENRRGETQY
TRBJ2-3,TRBV7-2,ASSFSGSGADTQY
TRBJ1-2,TRBV29-1,SVEGPVLYGYT
TRBJ2-2,TRBV9,ASSDARTATGELF
TRBJ2-7,TRBV4-1,ASSQQSSYEQY
TRBJ2-2,TRBV29-1,SIHPPGSNAGELF
TRBJ2-7,TRBV28,ASSFPSHYEQY
TRBJ2-6,TRBV11-2,ASSQFSGANVLT
TRBJ2-7,TRBV19,ASSIFATPYEQY
TRBJ1-5,TRBV5-5,ASSLEGGDQPQH
TRBJ1-3,TRBV5-1,ASSLEGQGSDTIY
TRBJ1-2,TRBV5-1,ASSLSGAGGGYT
TRBJ2-7,TRBV15,ATSRGGQGRAEQY
TRBJ2-1,TRBV5-1,ASSLASSDNEQF
TRBJ2-7,TRBV6-5,ASKLGPGGSYEQY
TRBJ2-2,TRBV5-6,ASSFFPGANTGELF
TRBJ2-3,TRBV6-5,ASSEGSPADTQY
TRBJ2-1,TRBV11-3,ASSLPGLLNEQF
TRBJ2-3,TRBV6-1,ASRDVTQY
TRBJ1-1,TRBV7-6,ASSNRDRGEAF
TRBJ2-7,TRBV15,ATSRDSQGVVEQY
TRBJ2-7,TRBV28,ASRGRVYEQY
TRBJ2-2,TRBV4-3,ASSQDLWRTNTGELF
TRBJ2-7,TRBV6-5,ASSRFSYEQY
TRBJ1-4,TRBV20-1,SARHKEKLF